The clone carrying this TCR beta chain was counted a few times. Via MiXCR, TCRdb re-called the RACE reads, giving one row per CDR3 protein. The sample carries roughly 60,000 distinct CDR3 sequences, around 11% recorded once. This CDR3 has 16 amino acids. The germline V gene has CDR1 SGDLS and CDR2 YYNGEE. Trimming shortened V by 4 bases and J by 0 bases, and 17 bases separated the two germline ends. As for time point: patch test 3, about 24 weeks after DPC sensitization. Noted treatment: therapeutic diphenylcyclopropenone sensitization with weekly scalp DPC. These data come from a study of human T cells and chemical hapten exposure. Study in general: Minor pooled library volume differences mainly drove per-sample TCR yield variation.

The genes are TRBV9 and TRBJ2-7, with D perhaps TRBD1 or TRBD2 (5 bases each). Sample: whole blood, taken in connection with sensitization to the hapten diphenylcyclopropenone (DPC). The clonotype was recovered from a man under 40 with alopecia areata. Some clones in this sample may be carry-over from other donors' samples. The CDR3 here is CASSRNGDRVSYEQYF. The CDR3, as DNA: TGTGCCAGCAGCAGGAACGGGGACCGGGTCTCCTACGAGCAGTACTTC. The variable domain in full, with the rest retrieved from reference TRBV9 and TRBJ2-7, is DSGVTQTPKHLITATGQRVTLRCSPRSGDLSVYWYQQSLDQGLQFLIQYYNGEERAKGNILERFSAQQFPDLHSELNLSSLELGDSALYFCASSRNGDRVSYEQYFGPGTRLTVT.